This TCR beta chain was sequenced during a study of immune heterogeneity within non-small cell lung tumors. Study in general: The tumors comprised several squamous cell carcinomas, around 9 non-squamous carcinomas and 1 not otherwise specified.

Within the sample, this clonotype is medium-sized. TCR beta CDR3 amplification used multiplex PCR with 32 V and 13 J primers. Each CDR3 protein gets one entry after TCRdb re-called the multiplex PCR reads with MiXCR. The sample holds around 3,000 distinct CDR3 sequences, roughly 46% seen once. V gave up 2 bases and J gave up 3 bases; unmatched junction bases: 5. The CDR3 consists of 15 residues. Germline V gene data show CDR1 as LGHDT and CDR2 as YNNKEL (reference sequence). For each sample, template was 600 ng of bulk tumor genomic DNA. Several spatially distant biopsies were obtained per primary tumor intraoperatively. The patients were newly diagnosed with non-small cell lung cancer, had not been treated, and had curative surgery.

The sequencing sample was made of lung tumor tissue. This chain uses TRBV3-1 with TRBJ2-3, with 7 bases identical to TRBD1. The sequence was obtained from a man aged 55 to 70 with non-small cell lung cancer. CDR3 coding DNA: TGTGCCAGCAGCCAACGTAGGGGGCGGACAGATACGCAGTATTTT. Residues: CASSQRRGRTDTQYF.